This record concerns one TCR beta chain sequence. Its antigen is as yet unknown. The CDR3 runs 15 residues. The germline gives CDR1 SGHVS, CDR2 FNYEAQ. V lost 5 bases and J 0 bases, leaving 11 bases between the germline ends. This sample stems from a study of CD8 T cells in ankylosing spondylitis. In making TCR beta libraries, quantitative 5'-RACE with molecular barcodes was used. In TCRdb, the 5' RACE reads were re-called with MiXCR into one record per CDR3 protein. The sample has some 63,000 distinct CDR3 sequences; about 6.2% are singletons. Study findings and constraints: The study looked at matched synovial fluid samples from ankylosing spondylitis patients. Disease-linked clones were reported to be significantly enriched there. Existing reports had already noted some motif variants in reactive arthritis synovial fluid and blood. For ankylosing spondylitis blood, a TCR beta motif of about 8 highly homologous variants appeared characteristic.

This chain joins TRBV7-6 and TRBJ1-3, with D possibly being TRBD1 (5 bases). This TCR was recovered from a male donor with ankylosing spondylitis. The sample was synovial fluid, either unsorted or a sorted T cell fraction (not recorded which). The CDR3 reads CASSPGRSSGNTIYF. The CDR3 DNA reads TGTGCCAGCAGCCCAGGGAGAAGCTCTGGAAACACCATATATTTT.